Presented here are 2 T cell receptor beta chains from one specimen sequenced in a study of blood T cells in healthy people across ages (dated by TCRdb to 2014 to 2015). Library creation used 5' RACE. Sequencing was carried out with an Illumina HiSeq 2500. A second PCR of roughly 7 to 11 cycles was performed with a sample-barcoded 5' primer and a J-beta primer mix. The public reads were run again by TCRdb, first through fastp at Q25 and then through MiXCR, and only productive beta chains were kept. Identical CDR3 proteins give one entry, which carries the most common genes and DNA. Counted in this sample were about 400,000 distinct CDR3 sequences; over 45% of them appeared once. The ten largest clones take up under 65% of the sample. Sequencing used blood. These receptors were taken from a man between 60 and 75 years old in good health.

The chain carries TRBV12-3 or TRBV12-4 and TRBJ2-1; TRBD2 matches at 9 bases. V lost 6 bases to trimming and J lost 0 bases; unmatched junction nucleotides: 6. The CDR3 spans 16 residues. CDR3 in amino acids: CASRPVSGSSYNEQFF. The DNA of the CDR3 is TGTGCCAGCAGACCAGTTAGCGGGAGCTCCTACAATGAGCAGTTCTTC.

This clonotype has at least ten counts. The genes are TRBV20-1 and TRBJ2-5; D may be TRBD1 (7 bases). The germline gives CDR1 DFQATT, CDR2 SNEGSKA (reference sequence). The CDR3 spans 16 residues. The germline V and J ends were trimmed by 1 base and 1 base, with 16 bases remaining between them. The CDR3 nucleotides are TGCAGTGCTAGAGGTTCTGGGGGGACAGCCCAAGAGACCCAGTACTTC. Protein product: CSARGSGGTAQETQYF.